The next 14 T cell receptor beta chains were all read from a single sample in a study of CXCR3-negative and CXCR3-positive naive CD8 T cells. In preparing the TRB cDNA libraries, 5' RACE with UMI labels was used. TCRdb processed the 5' RACE reads again and assigns one entry to each CDR3 protein, with no DNA. The table lists around 140,000 distinct CDR3 sequences, with 0.25% to 0.35% in the top ten. The sequenced sample was naive CXCR3- CD8+ T cells from blood. As to subset: CD45RO-CCR7+CD27+CD95- naive CD8+ T cells lacking CXCR3 (TNR3-). The source is a human donor in good health. Some clones in this sample may be carry-over from other donors' samples.

This chain joins TRBV20-1 and TRBJ2-1; TCRdb reports TRBD2, a call that lacks DNA to check it against. The CDR3 covers 14 residues. Looked up from germline, CDR1 is DFQATT and CDR2 is SNEGSKA (reference sequence). The chain's CDR3 is CSALTSDSYNEQFF.

The V call is TRBV6-4, the J call TRBJ1-1; TCRdb gives TRBD1 as the D gene, but with no DNA this cannot be confirmed. The CDR3 is 14 residues long. CDR1 and CDR2 from the germline V gene are MRHNA and SNTAGT. The CDR3 is CASSPTDGRTEAFF.

The V call is TRBV29-1, the J call TRBJ2-7; TCRdb picks TRBD1, but there is no DNA to check that call. Germline V lookup: CDR1 SQVTM, CDR2 ANQGSEA. The CDR3 consists of 11 residues. This chain's CDR3 is CSVEGEDEQYF.

The chain recombines TRBV20-1 with TRBJ1-2; TCRdb's D call of TRBD1 is untestable without DNA. This CDR3 is built from 16 residues. Germline loops: CDR1 DFQATT, CDR2 SNEGSKA (reference sequence). The CDR3: CSARDPAGGIDYGYTF.

The genes are TRBV7-9 and TRBJ1-5; TCRdb selects TRBD1, and the lack of DNA leaves this call unchecked. The CDR3 covers 12 residues. The V gene's germline CDR1 is SEHNR and CDR2 FQNEAQ (reference sequence). CDR3 sequence reads: CASSVTGEPQHF.

This chain uses TRBV4-1 with TRBJ1-1; TCRdb outputs TRBD1, but without DNA this stays unchecked. From germline, CDR1 is MGHRA and CDR2 YSYEKL. CDR3 length: 17 amino acids. CDR3 residues: CASSQVRDTFSDREAFF.

The J gene is TRBJ1-2, the V gene TRBV4-3. CDR1 and CDR2 (germline): LGHNA, YSLEER. The CDR3 spans 16 residues. The CDR3 sequence is CASSQAHSGMEYSYTF.

The chain employs TRBV7-2 and TRBJ2-5; the TRBD2 assignment by TCRdb is unverifiable without DNA. The CDR3 length is 15 residues. Germline CDR1 reads SGHTA; CDR2 reads FQGNSA. The CDR3 here is CASSLLAGVPETQYF.

The chain has TRBV7-6 and TRBJ2-3; the D call of TRBD1 rests on TCRdb alone, since no DNA is present to check it. Germline assignment: CDR1 SGHVS and CDR2 FNYEAQ. This CDR3 contains 13 residues. The CDR3 sequence: CASQGDLTDTQYF.

The chain combines TRBV2 with TRBJ2-3. CDR1 and CDR2 from the germline V gene are SNHLY and FYNNEI. The CDR3 spans 11 residues. The CDR3 reads CASRQLSTQYF.

The V call is TRBV29-1, the J call TRBJ2-2; TCRdb selects TRBD1, and the lack of DNA leaves this call unchecked. Germline V gene lookup returns CDR1 SQVTM and CDR2 ANQGSEA. The CDR3 is 13 amino acids. The CDR3 spells CSVGQADTGELFF.

This chain uses TRBV13 with TRBJ1-5. The CDR3 is 14 residues long. Per the germline V gene, CDR1 is PRHDT and CDR2 is FYEKMQ (reference sequence). CDR3 amino acids: CASSLAPENQPQHF. The full variable domain, with the rest looked up from reference TRBV13 and TRBJ1-5, is AAGVIQSPRHLIKEKRETATLKCYPIPRHDTVYWYQQGPGQDPQFLISFYEKMQSDKGSIPDRFSAQQFSDYHSELNMSSLELGDSALYFCASSLAPENQPQHFGDGTRLSIL.

This rearrangement joins TRBV7-6 to TRBJ2-3; TCRdb returns TRBD2, unconfirmable since there is no DNA. The CDR3 extends over 17 amino acids. The V gene's germline CDR1 is SGHVS and CDR2 FNYEAQ. The CDR3 loop is CASSSGEGLVRSDTQYF. The complete variable domain, with remaining parts taken from reference TRBV7-6 and TRBJ2-3, reads GAGVSQSPRYKVTKRGQDVALRCDPISGHVSLYWYRQALGQGPEFLTYFNYEAQQDKSGLPNDRFSAERPEGSISTLTIQRTEQRDSAMYRCASSSGEGLVRSDTQYFGPGTRLTVL.

The CDR3 here is CAISDGGTAYEQYF. The chain joins TRBV10-3 to TRBJ2-7. The CDR3 is 14 residues long. Germline V lookup: CDR1 ENHRY, CDR2 SYGVKD.